This record looks at one T cell receptor (beta chain) sequence and its context. Its antigen remains unidentified. The V and J ends lost 1 base and 7 bases respectively, with 7 bases between them. In germline, CDR1 is LNHDA, CDR2 SQIVND (reference sequence). The CDR3 consists of 12 residues. This record belongs to a study of early T cells in non-severe SARS-CoV-2 infection. Study outcomes and limitations: VDJdb-based annotation leaned toward anti-spike CD8 responses and missed private and CD4 specificities.

The TCR library protocol was used to attach unique molecular identifiers. These identifiers were attached to individual cDNA molecules. A single record per CDR3 protein comes from TCRdb applying MiXCR to the 5' RACE reads. Here the sample spans approximately 58,000 distinct CDR3 sequences, 6.2% being singletons. The rearrangement uses TRBV19 and TRBJ1-2, with D perhaps TRBD1 (5 bases). Input material: whole blood. The receptor was isolated from an adult who was a healthcare worker with PCR-confirmed SARS-CoV-2 infection or an uninfected control (not recorded which). Written as DNA, the CDR3 is TGTGCCAGTAGTATAGGGGGCGTTGGCTACACCTTC. Encoded protein: CASSIGGVGYTF.